One and the same sample provided the 13 T cell receptor beta chains below, sequenced in a study of cytomegalovirus exposure and HLA in healthy donors. In the PCR, 60 Vbeta and 13 Jbeta primers were used. Clones were sequenced by immunoSEQ multiplex PCR, and TCRdb holds only the in-frame ones, with some missing. The sample holds 100,000 to 150,000 clones, over 75% seen once. Specimen: PBMCs. These receptors all stem from a male donor in good health and CMV-seropositive.

The rearrangement links TRBV27 to TRBJ1-5, with TRBD1 matching over 8 bases. Germline assignment: CDR1 MNHEY and CDR2 SMNVEV (reference sequence). The CDR3 runs to 18 residues. V gave up 4 bases and J gave up 9 bases; unmatched junction bases: 20. CDR3 DNA: TGTGCCAGCAGTTCGTTGCAGGGACAGGTCCTTAATCGCGCGCCCCAGCATTTT. It yields the protein CASSSLQGQVLNRAPQHF.

The chain carries TRBV19 and TRBJ2-5, with 10 bases matching TRBD2. This CDR3 comprises 16 residues. The V segment lost 3 bases and the J segment 0 bases; nucleotides outside the gene matches: 4. Germline assignment: CDR1 LNHDA and CDR2 SQIVND (reference sequence). The DNA of the CDR3 is TGTGCCAGTAGTATTGAGACTAGCGGGTACCAAGAGACCCAGTACTTC. This sequence encodes CASSIETSGYQETQYF.

To note about this clone: At one of its ends the junction is not consistent with the germline gene, which may arise from a read error. The rearrangement links TRBV7-9 to TRBJ2-1, with no clear D. Germline CDR1 reads SEHNR; CDR2 reads FQNEAQ (reference sequence). This CDR3 contains 12 residues. The CDR3 coding sequence is TGTTCCAGCAGCTTATCCGGGAATGAGCAGTTCTTC. This codes for CSSSLSGNEQFF.

This sequence joins TRBV6-4 and TRBJ2-3; 7 nucleotides align to TRBD2. The CDR3 extends over 15 amino acids. The germline V gene has CDR1 MRHNA and CDR2 SNTAGT. The J segment lost 3 bases and the V segment lost 3 bases, leaving 6 bases of the junction unmatched. The DNA for the CDR3 is TGTGCCAGCAGTGAAGGGGCGGGAGATACAGATACGCAGTATTTT. Its translation: CASSEGAGDTDTQYF.

This clone was seen only a few times. The rearrangement joins TRBV6-1 to TRBJ2-3; D is unclear. The CDR3 totals 14 residues. In germline, CDR1 is MNHNS, CDR2 SASEGT. Trimming left V 1 base short and J 3 bases short, with 8 bases between. DNA of the CDR3: TGTGCCAGCAGTGAAGACCCAGCGACAGATACGCAGTATTTT. It specifies CASSEDPATDTQYF.

On this clone itself: Different DNA sequences within this sample yield the same CDR3. The rearrangement joins TRBV6-1 to TRBJ2-1; 9 positions match TRBD2. Trimming at V came to 6 bases and at J to 1 base, leaving 1 base not matched to a gene. This CDR3 has 14 amino acids. The V gene's germline CDR1 is MNHNS and CDR2 SASEGT. This chain's CDR3 is CASSLAGSYNEQFF. CDR3 in DNA: TGTGCCAGCAGCCTAGCGGGGTCCTACAATGAGCAGTTCTTC.

This chain uses TRBV13 with TRBJ1-2, with 7 bases aligning to TRBD1. This CDR3 spans 14 amino acids. Germline values: CDR1 PRHDT, CDR2 FYEKMQ (reference sequence). Losses at the gene ends were 4 bases for V and 8 bases for J; bases not matched to a gene: 10. CDR3 protein: CASSWGDSRSGYTF. Written as DNA, the CDR3 is TGTGCCAGCAGCTGGGGGGACAGTAGGAGCGGCTACACCTTC.

The chain uses TRBV5-1 and TRBJ2-7; D is possibly TRBD2 (5 bases). This CDR3 spans 13 amino acids. Germline CDR1 and CDR2: SGHRS and YFSETQ. V was pared by 3 bases and J by 6 bases, with 13 bases between. This CDR3 reads CASSYYRAGEQYF. The CDR3 DNA sequence: TGCGCCAGCAGCTATTATAGGGCGGGCGAGCAGTACTTC.

This clone was found a few times. CDR3 bases: TGTGCCAGCAGTCCGCCCTCGAGGGGGGGCTATGGCTACACCTTC. Translating gives CASSPPSRGGYGYTF. This chain connects TRBV28 to TRBJ1-2, with TRBD1 as a possible D gene (6 bases). CDR3 length: 15 amino acids. The germline CDR1 and CDR2 sequences are MDHEN and SYDVKM. Deletions cut 5 bases from V and 4 bases from J, with 17 bases between.

The chain has TRBV9 and TRBJ2-7, with 7 nucleotides matching TRBD1. Germline-derived CDR1 and CDR2 are SGDLS and YYNGEE. The CDR3 has 17 residues. Trimming took 0 bases from V and 1 from J; bases not matched to a gene: 10. The CDR3 sequence: CASSVGDSQFSSYEQYF. The DNA of the CDR3 is TGTGCCAGCAGCGTAGGGGACAGTCAATTCTCTTCCTACGAGCAGTACTTC. Full variable domain (remainder filled in from reference TRBV9 and TRBJ2-7): DSGVTQTPKHLITATGQRVTLRCSPRSGDLSVYWYQQSLDQGLQFLIQYYNGEERAKGNILERFSAQQFPDLHSELNLSSLELGDSALYFCASSVGDSQFSSYEQYFGPGTRLTVT.

This clone was recorded a few times. V is TRBV6-4 and J is TRBJ2-1; 8 nucleotides match TRBD2. Germline V gene sequence: CDR1 MRHNA, CDR2 SNTAGT. Unmatched junction bases numbered 10, after V lost 5 bases and J lost 10 bases. CDR3 size: 14 residues. The CDR3 spells CASSTTGTSNEQFF. In nucleotides, the CDR3 is TGTGCCAGCAGTACAACCGGGACTAGTAACGAGCAGTTCTTC.

The DNA for the CDR3 is TGTGCCAGCAGGGATGGACTAGCACCCTACAATGAGCAGTTCTTC. This translates into CASRDGLAPYNEQFF. The rearrangement uses TRBV27 and TRBJ2-1, with TRBD2 matching over 8 bases. The V and J ends lost 6 bases and 2 bases, in that order; junction bases with no gene match: 6. CDR3 length equals 15 residues. Germline lookup yields CDR1 MNHEY and CDR2 SMNVEV (reference sequence).

As concerns this clone: One end of the junction is discordant with germline, which a read error may explain. The rearrangement joins TRBV7-9 to TRBJ2-1; no definite D call. CDR3 length: 12 amino acids. CDR1 and CDR2 (germline): SEHNR, FQNEAQ (reference sequence). The CDR3 spells CSSSLDQNEQFF. The CDR3 DNA reads as TGTTCCAGCAGCTTAGATCAGAATGAGCAGTTCTTC.